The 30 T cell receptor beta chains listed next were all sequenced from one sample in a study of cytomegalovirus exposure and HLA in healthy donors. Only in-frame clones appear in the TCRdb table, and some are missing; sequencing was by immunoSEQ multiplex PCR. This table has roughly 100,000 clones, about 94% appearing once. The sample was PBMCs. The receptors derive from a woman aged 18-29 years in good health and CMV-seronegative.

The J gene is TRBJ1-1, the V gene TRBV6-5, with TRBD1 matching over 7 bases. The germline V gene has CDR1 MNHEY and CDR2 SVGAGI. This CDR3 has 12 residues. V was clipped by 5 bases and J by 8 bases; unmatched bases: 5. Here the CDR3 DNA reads TGTGCCAGCAGTCCGACAGGGACCGAAGCTTTCTTT. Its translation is CASSPTGTEAFF.

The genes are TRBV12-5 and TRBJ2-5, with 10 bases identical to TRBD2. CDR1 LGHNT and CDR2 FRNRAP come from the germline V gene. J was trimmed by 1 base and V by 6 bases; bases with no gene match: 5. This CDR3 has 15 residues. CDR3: CASGPTSGVQETQYF. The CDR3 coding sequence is TGTGCTAGTGGCCCCACTAGCGGGGTCCAAGAGACCCAGTACTTC.

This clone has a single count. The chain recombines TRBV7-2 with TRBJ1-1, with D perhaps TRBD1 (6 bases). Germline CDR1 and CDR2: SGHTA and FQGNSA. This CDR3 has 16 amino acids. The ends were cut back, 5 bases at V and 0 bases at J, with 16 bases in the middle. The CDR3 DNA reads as TGTGCCAGCAGCCCCGGGGGGGGACACATGAACACTGAAGCTTTCTTT. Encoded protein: CASSPGGGHMNTEAFF.

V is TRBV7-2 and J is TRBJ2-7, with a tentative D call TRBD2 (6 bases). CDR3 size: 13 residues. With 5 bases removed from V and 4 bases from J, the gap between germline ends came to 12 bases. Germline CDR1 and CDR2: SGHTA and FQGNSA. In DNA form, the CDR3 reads TGTGCCAGCAGCGCGGGTAGCGGATACGAGCAGTACTTC. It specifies CASSAGSGYEQYF.

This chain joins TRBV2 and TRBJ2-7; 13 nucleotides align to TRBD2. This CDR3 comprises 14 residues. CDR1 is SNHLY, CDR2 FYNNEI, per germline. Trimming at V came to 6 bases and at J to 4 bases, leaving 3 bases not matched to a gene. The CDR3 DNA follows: TGTGCCAGCAGCGGACTAGCGGGAGAGTACGAGCAGTACTTC. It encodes CASSGLAGEYEQYF.

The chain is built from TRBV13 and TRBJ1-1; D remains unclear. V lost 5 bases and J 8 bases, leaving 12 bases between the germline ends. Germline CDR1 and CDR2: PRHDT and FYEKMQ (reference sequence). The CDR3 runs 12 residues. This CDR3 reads CASSHRTGEAFF. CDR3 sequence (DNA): TGTGCCAGCAGCCATAGGACGGGAGAAGCTTTCTTT. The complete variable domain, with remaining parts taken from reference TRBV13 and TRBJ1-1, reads AAGVIQSPRHLIKEKRETATLKCYPIPRHDTVYWYQQGPGQDPQFLISFYEKMQSDKGSIPDRFSAQQFSDYHSELNMSSLELGDSALYFCASSHRTGEAFFGQGTRLTVV.

CDR3 bases: TGTGCCTGGAGGATCCTAGCGGGGGTGGAGACCCAGTACTTC. It encodes CAWRILAGVETQYF. This sequence joins TRBV30 and TRBJ2-5, with 10 bases identical to TRBD2. Trimming at V came to 3 bases and at J to 5 bases, leaving 6 bases not matched to a gene. This CDR3 contains 14 residues. Germline V gene sequence: CDR1 GTSNPN, CDR2 SVGIG (reference sequence).

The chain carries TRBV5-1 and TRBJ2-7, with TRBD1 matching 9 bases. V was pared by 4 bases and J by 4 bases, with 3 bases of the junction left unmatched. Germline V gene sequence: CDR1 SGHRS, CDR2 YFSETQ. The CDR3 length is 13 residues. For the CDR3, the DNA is TGCGCCAGCAGCCGGACAGGGGTATACGAGCAGTACTTC. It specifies CASSRTGVYEQYF.

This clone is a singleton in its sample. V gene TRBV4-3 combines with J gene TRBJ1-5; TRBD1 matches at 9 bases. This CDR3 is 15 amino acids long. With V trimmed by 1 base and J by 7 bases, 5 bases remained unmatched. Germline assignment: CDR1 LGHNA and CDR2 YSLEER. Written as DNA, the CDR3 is TGCGCCAGCAGCCAAGTTACAGGGGGCGGGCAGCCCCAGCATTTT. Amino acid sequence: CASSQVTGGGQPQHF.

The DNA for the CDR3 is TGTGCCATCAGTGCTTTCTCGGGACAGGGGAGAGGCTATGGCTACACCTTC. Translated, it gives CAISAFSGQGRGYGYTF. This chain uses TRBV10-3 with TRBJ1-2, with 10 bases lining up with TRBD1. Unmatched junction bases numbered 12, after V lost 4 bases and J lost 4 bases. Germline V gene data show CDR1 as ENHRY and CDR2 as SYGVKD. This CDR3 region has 17 residues.

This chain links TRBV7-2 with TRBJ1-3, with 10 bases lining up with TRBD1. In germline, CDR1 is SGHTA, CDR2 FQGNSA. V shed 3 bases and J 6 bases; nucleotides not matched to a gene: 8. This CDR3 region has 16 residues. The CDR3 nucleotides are TGTGCCAGCAGCTTTACCGGGACAGGGGTGCCAAACACCATATATTTT. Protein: CASSFTGTGVPNTIYF.

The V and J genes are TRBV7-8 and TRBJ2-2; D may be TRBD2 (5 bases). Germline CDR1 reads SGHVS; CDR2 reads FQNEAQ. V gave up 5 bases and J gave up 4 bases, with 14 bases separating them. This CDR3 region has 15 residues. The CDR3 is CASSLRGYTTGELFF. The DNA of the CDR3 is TGTGCCAGCAGCCTACGCGGGTACACCACCGGGGAGCTGTTTTTT.

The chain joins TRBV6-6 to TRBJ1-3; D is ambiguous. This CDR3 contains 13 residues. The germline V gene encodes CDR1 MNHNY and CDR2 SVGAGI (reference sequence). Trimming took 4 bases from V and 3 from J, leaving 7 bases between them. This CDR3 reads CASSLADGNTIYF. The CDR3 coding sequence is TGTGCCAGCAGTTTAGCAGATGGAAACACCATATATTTT.

The CDR3 spells CASSPTSGGPDTQYF. DNA of the CDR3: TGTGCCAGCAGCCCGACTAGCGGGGGACCAGATACGCAGTATTTT. The V gene is TRBV7-8, the J gene TRBJ2-3; 12 bases match TRBD2. Germline V lookup: CDR1 SGHVS, CDR2 FQNEAQ. Trimming at V came to 5 bases and at J to 4 bases, leaving 4 bases not matched to a gene. The CDR3 contains 15 residues.

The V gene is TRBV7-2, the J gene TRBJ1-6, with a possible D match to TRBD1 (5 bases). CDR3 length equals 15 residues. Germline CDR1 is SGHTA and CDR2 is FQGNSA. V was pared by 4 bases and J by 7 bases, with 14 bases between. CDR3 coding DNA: TGTGCCAGCAGCTCCTACGACAGAGTAAATTCACCCCTCCACTTT. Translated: CASSSYDRVNSPLHF.

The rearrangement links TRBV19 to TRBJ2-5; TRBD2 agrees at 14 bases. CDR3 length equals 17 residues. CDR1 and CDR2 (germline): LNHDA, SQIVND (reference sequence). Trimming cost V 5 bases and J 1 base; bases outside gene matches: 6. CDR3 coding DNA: TGTGCCAGTAGTCCCGGACTAGCGGGGGGACTCCAAGAGACCCAGTACTTC. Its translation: CASSPGLAGGLQETQYF.

CDR3 residues: CATSRTPGQGSDEQFF. The CDR3 region has the DNA TGTGCCACCAGCAGAACTCCGGGACAGGGGTCCGATGAGCAGTTCTTC. V is TRBV15 and J is TRBJ2-1; the match to TRBD1 covers 10 bases. The V gene's germline CDR1 is LNHNV and CDR2 YYDKDF (reference sequence). The length of the CDR3 is 16 residues. V shed 2 bases and J 8 bases; nucleotides not matched to a gene: 9.

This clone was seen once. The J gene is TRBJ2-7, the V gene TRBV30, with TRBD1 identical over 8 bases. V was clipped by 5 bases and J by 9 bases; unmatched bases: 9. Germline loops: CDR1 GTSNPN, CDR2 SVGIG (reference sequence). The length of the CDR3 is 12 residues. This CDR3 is CAWGTGSLGQYF. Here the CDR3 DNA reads TGTGCCTGGGGGACAGGCTCTCTCGGGCAGTACTTC.

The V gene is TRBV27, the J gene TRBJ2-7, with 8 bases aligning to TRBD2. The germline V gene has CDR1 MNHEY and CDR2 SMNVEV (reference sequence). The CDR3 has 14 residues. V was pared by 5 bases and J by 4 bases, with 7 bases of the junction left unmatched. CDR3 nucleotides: TGTGCCAGCAGTCCCCGGACTAGCCCTTACGAGCAGTACTTC. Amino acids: CASSPRTSPYEQYF.

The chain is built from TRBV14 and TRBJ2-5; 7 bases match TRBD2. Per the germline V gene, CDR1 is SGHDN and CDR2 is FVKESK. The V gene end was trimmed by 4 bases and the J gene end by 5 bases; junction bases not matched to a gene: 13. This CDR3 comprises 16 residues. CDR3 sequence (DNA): TGTGCCAGCAGCCGCGTTAGCGGGCTTAACAGGGAGACCCAGTACTTC. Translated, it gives CASSRVSGLNRETQYF.

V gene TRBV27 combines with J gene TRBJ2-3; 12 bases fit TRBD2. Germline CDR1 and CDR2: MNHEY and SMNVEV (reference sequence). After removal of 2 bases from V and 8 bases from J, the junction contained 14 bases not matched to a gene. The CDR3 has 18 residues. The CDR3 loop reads CASSLGLAGGRYGGTQYF. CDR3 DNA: TGTGCCAGCAGTTTAGGCCTAGCGGGGGGGCGATACGGAGGTACGCAGTATTTT.

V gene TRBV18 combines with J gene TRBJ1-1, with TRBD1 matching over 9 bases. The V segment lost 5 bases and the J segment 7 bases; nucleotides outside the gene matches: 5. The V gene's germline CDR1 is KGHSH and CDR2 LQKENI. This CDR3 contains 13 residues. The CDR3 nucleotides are TGTGCCAGCTCAACCGGGACAGGGTATGAAGCTTTCTTT. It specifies CASSTGTGYEAFF.

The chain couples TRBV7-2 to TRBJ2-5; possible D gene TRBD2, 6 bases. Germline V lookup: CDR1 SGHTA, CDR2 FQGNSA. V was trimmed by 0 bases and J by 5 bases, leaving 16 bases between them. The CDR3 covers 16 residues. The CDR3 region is CASSLARDLRWETQYF. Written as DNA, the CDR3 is TGTGCCAGCAGCTTAGCCCGGGACTTGCGTTGGGAGACCCAGTACTTC.

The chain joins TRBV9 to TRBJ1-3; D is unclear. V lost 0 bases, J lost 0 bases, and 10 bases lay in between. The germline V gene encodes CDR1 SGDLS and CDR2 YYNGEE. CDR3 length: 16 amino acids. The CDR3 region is CASSVGSDSSGNTIYF. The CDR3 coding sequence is TGTGCCAGCAGCGTAGGTTCCGACTCCTCTGGAAACACCATATATTTT.

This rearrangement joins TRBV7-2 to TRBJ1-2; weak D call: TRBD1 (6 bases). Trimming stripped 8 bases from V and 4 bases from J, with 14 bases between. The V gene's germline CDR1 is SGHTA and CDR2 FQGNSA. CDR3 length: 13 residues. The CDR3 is CASSAGVLYGYTF. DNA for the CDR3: TGTGCCAGCTCGGCAGGGGTCCTCTATGGCTACACCTTC.

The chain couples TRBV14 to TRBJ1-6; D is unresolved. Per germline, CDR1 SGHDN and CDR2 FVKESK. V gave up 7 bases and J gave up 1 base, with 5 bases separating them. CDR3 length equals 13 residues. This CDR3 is CASMLSYNSPLHF. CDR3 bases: TGTGCCAGCATGTTATCCTATAATTCACCCCTCCACTTT.

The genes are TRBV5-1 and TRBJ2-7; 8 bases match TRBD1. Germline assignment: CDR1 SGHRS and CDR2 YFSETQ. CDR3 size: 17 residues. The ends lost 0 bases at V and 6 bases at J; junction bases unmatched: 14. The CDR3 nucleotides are TGCGCCAGCAGCTTGGGATTTGGGCAGGGGGCGGCTGGCGAGCAGTACTTC. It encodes CASSLGFGQGAAGEQYF.

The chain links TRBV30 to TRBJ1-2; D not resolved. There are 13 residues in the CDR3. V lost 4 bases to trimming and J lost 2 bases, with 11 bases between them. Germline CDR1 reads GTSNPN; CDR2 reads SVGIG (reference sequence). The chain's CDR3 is CAWTPISNYGYTF. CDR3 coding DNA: TGTGCCTGGACCCCTATCTCCAACTATGGCTACACCTTC.

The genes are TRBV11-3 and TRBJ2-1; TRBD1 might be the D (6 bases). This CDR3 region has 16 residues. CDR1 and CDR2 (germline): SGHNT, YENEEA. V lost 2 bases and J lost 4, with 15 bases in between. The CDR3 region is CASSLRQARHYNEQFF. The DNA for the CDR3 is TGTGCCAGCAGCTTAAGACAGGCCCGACATTACAATGAGCAGTTCTTC. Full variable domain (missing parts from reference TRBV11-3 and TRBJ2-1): EAGVVQSPRYKIIEKKQPVAFWCNPISGHNTLYWYLQNLGQGPELLIRYENEEAVDDSQLPKDRFSAERLKGVDSTLKIQPAELGDSAVYLCASSLRQARHYNEQFFGPGTRLTVL.

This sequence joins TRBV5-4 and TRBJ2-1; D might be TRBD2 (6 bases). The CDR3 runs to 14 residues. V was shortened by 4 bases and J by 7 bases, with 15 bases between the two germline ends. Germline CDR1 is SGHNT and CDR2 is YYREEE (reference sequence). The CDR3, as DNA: TGTGCCAGCAGCCCCGTCGGAGGAGGGAATGAGCAGTTCTTC. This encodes CASSPVGGGNEQFF.